This TCR beta chain was observed in a study of early stage breast cancer tumors. Across the study: Of some 15 invasive breast tumors, about 12 were hormone receptor-positive, HER2-negative.

Of note for this clone: Its antigen is still unknown.

Study-wide results and caveats: Bulk DNA sequencing of unsorted cells missed chain pairing and markers. Comparing each tissue with blood distinguished tumor from normal in about 90% of the 16 patients.

The CDR3 runs 17 residues. Germline CDR1 reads LGHNA; CDR2 reads YNFKEQ. After removal of 0 bases from V and 6 bases from J, the junction contained 10 bases not matched to a gene. Only in-frame clones appear in the TCRdb table, and some are missing; sequencing was by immunoSEQ multiplex PCR. The data show some 72,000 clones, with roughly 80% seen just once and 3.5% held by the top ten. The sequenced sample consisted of blood. This TCR was recovered from a person aged 55 to 75 with breast cancer. The rearrangement uses TRBV4-2 and TRBJ2-1; 8 bases fit TRBD2. In DNA, the CDR3 is TGTGCCAGCAGCCAAGATGGGTCGGGAGGGCCCTTCAATGAGCAGTTCTTC. Amino acid sequence: CASSQDGSGGPFNEQFF.